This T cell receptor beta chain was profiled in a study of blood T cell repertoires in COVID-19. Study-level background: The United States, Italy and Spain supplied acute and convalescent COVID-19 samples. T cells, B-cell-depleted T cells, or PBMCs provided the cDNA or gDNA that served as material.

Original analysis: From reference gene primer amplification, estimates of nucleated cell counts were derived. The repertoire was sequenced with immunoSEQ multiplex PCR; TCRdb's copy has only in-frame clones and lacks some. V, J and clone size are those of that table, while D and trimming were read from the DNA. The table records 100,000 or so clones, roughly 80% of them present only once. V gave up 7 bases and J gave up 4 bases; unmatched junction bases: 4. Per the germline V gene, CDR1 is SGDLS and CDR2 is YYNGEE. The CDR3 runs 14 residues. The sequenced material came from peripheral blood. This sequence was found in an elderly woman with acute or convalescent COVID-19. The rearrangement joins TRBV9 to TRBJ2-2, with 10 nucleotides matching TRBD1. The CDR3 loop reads CASGDRGITGELFF. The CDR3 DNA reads TGTGCCAGCGGGGACAGGGGAATCACCGGGGAGCTGTTTTTT.